This T cell receptor beta chain is from a study of cytomegalovirus exposure and HLA in healthy donors. About the study: The approximately 110 validation repertoires and the approximately 640 first-cohort repertoires shared a platform, a later analysis reported. Whole-study results and caveats: Reported performance of the classifier showed diagnosis of cytomegalovirus status with high specificity and sensitivity. Later, an analysis found that TCR clusters from the first cohort tended to co-occur in the 90 to 150 validation repertoires.

Profiled with immunoSEQ multiplex PCR; TCRdb holds only in-frame clones, not every one. The repertoire holds over 110,000 clones, with 70% to 90% as singletons. This clone was seen only a few times. Its antigen is not known. CDR1 is SGHRS, CDR2 YFSETQ, per germline. V was clipped by 4 bases and J by 4 bases, with 14 bases between them. This CDR3 spans 14 amino acids. The sample comprised PBMCs. The source is a woman aged 25 to 39 in good health and CMV-seronegative. The rearrangement uses TRBV5-1 and TRBJ1-2; D might be TRBD1 (5 bases). The CDR3 bases are TGCGCCAGCAGCGGTTCCGGGGGGAGCTATGGCTACACCTTC. Its translation is CASSGSGGSYGYTF.